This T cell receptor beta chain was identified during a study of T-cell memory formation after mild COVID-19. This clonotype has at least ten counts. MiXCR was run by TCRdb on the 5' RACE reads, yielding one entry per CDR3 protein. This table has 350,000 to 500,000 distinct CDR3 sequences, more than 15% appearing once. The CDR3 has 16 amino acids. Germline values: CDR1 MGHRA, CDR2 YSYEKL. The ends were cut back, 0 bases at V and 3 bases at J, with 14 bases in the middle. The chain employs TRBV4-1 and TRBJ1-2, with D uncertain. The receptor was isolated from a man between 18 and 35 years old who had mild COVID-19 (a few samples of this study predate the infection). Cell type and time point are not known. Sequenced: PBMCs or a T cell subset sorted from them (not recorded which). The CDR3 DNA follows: TGCGCCAGCAGCCAAGATACCGGACTGGTATACTATGGCTACACCTTC. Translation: CASSQDTGLVYYGYTF.